This entry is about one T cell receptor beta chain. The record originates from a study of blood T cell repertoires in COVID-19. As for the study in general: Samples of COVID-19 (acute and convalescent) were obtained from the United States, Italy and Spain. PBMCs, B-cell-depleted T cells, or T cells were the source of the cDNA or gDNA that made up the material.

Study processing details: For nucleated cells, counts were estimated from reference gene primer amplification. Data came from immunoSEQ multiplex PCR; TCRdb stores just in-frame clones and leaves some out. The DNA was the basis for D and trimming; V, J and clone size are from that table. Among about 250,000 clones listed, roughly 84% were seen once. CDR1 and CDR2 from the germline V gene are MNHEY and SMNVEV (reference sequence). The length of the CDR3 is 14 residues. Trimming removed 5 bases from V and 3 bases from J, with 14 bases in between. The Seattle patients joined while their infection was active and were tracked longitudinally afterward.

The J gene is TRBJ2-7, the V gene TRBV27, with D possibly matching TRBD1 (5 bases). The sequence derives from a human donor with COVID-19, enrolled during active disease. The donor label of this sample is uncertain. Sequenced material: peripheral blood. The CDR3 sequence is CASSGADDYYEQYF. The CDR3 DNA reads as TGTGCCAGCAGTGGGGCGGACGATTACTACGAGCAGTACTTC.